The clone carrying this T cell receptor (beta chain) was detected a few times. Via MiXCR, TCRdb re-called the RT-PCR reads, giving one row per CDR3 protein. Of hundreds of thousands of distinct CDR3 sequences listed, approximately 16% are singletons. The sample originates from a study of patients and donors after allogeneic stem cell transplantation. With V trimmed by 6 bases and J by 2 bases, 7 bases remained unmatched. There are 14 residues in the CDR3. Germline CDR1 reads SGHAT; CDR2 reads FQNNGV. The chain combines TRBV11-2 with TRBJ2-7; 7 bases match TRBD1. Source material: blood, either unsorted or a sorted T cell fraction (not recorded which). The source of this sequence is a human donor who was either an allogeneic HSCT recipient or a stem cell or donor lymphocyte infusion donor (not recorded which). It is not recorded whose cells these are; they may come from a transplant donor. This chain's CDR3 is CASRAPGQTYEQYF. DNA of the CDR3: TGTGCCAGCAGGGCTCCGGGACAGACCTACGAGCAGTACTTC.